This TCR beta chain came from a study of blood T cell repertoires in COVID-19. This CDR3 region has 14 residues. Trimming pared 2 bases from V and 6 bases from J, leaving 13 bases between. CDR1 is MNHEY, CDR2 SMNVEV, per germline (reference sequence). Authors' methods: Amplification with reference gene primers provided the estimates of nucleated cell counts. Assay used: immunoSEQ multiplex PCR; TCRdb lists only in-frame clones, some missing. V and J calls and clone size are given by that table; D and trimming were obtained from the DNA. Of over 250,000 clones in the sample, 75% to 90% were seen once. This chain uses TRBV27 with TRBJ1-2, with D perhaps matching TRBD1 (6 bases). The sequenced sample was peripheral blood. The TCR originated in a man aged 45-65 years with acute or convalescent COVID-19. CDR3 in amino acids: CASSLLGQGDGYTF. As DNA, the CDR3 is TGTGCCAGCAGTTTACTGGGACAAGGCGATGGCTACACCTTC.